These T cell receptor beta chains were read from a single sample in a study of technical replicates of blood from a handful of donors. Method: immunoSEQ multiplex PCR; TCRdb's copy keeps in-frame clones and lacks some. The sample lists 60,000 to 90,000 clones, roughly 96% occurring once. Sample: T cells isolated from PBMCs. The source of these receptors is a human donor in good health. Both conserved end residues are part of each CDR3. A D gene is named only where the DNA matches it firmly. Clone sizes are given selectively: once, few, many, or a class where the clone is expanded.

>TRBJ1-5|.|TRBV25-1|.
CASSDTGLQPQHF
TGTGCCAGCAGTGATACAGGGTTGCAGCCCCAGCATTTT
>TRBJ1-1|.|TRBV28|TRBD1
CASRSGQGASEAFF
TGTGCCAGCAGGTCGGGACAGGGGGCATCCGAAGCTTTCTTT
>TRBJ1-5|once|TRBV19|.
CASSIGGLKGIQPQHF
TGTGCCAGTAGTATAGGAGGACTAAAGGGCATTCAGCCCCAGCATTTT
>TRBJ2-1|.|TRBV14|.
CASSQEGHYHTPYNEQFF
TGTGCCAGCAGCCAAGAGGGGCACTATCATACCCCCTACAATGAGCAGTTCTTC
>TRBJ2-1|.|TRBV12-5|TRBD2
CASGSTSGRLYEQFF
TGTGCTAGTGGTTCCACTAGCGGGAGGTTGTATGAGCAGTTCTTC
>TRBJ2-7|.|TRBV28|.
CASSPGQTPYEQYF
TGTGCCAGCAGTCCTGGACAGACCCCCTACGAGCAGTACTTC
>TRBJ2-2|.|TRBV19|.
CASSWGPNTGELFF
TGTGCCAGTAGCTGGGGGCCGAACACCGGGGAGCTGTTTTTT
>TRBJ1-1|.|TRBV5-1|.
CASSLRRVGATEAFF
TGCGCCAGCAGCTTGAGGCGGGTCGGAGCCACTGAAGCTTTCTTT
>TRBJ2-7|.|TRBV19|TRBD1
CASSGQGARDEQYF
TGTGCCAGTAGCGGCCAGGGGGCGCGGGACGAGCAGTACTTC
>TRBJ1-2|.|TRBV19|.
CASSLIGGGYTF
TGTGCCAGTAGTCTCATCGGGGGGGGCTACACCTTC
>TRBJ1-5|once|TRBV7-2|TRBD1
CASSDTGQGAAHQPQHF
TGTGCCAGCAGTGACACGGGACAGGGGGCCGCGCATCAGCCCCAGCATTTT
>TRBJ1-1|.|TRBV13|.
CASSSQGKGTTEAFF
TGTGCCAGCAGCTCCCAGGGTAAGGGAACCACTGAAGCTTTCTTT
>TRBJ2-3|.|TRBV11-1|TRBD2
CASSLGLAGRTQYF
TGTGCCAGCAGCTTAGGTCTAGCGGGGAGAACGCAGTATTTT
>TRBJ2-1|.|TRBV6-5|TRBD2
CASSNSIAGYNEQFF
TGTGCCAGCAGTAACAGTATAGCGGGCTACAATGAGCAGTTCTTC
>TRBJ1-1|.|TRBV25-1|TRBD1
CASSAWDRGRGRTEAFF
TGTGCCAGCAGTGCGTGGGACAGGGGGCGCGGAAGGACTGAAGCTTTCTTT
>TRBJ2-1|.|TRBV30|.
CAWSFLGRGSYNEQFF
TGTGCCTGGAGCTTTCTTGGGCGGGGCTCCTACAATGAGCAGTTCTTC
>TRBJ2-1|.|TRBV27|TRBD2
CASSSSSGGIYNEQFF
TGTGCCAGCAGTTCGTCCAGCGGGGGGATATACAATGAGCAGTTCTTC
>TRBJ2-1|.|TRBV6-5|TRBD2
CASSPPTGGEDEQFF
TGTGCCAGCAGTCCTCCTACGGGGGGAGAGGATGAGCAGTTCTTC
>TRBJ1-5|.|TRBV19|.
CASSIDRGQPQHF
TGTGCCAGTAGTATAGATCGCGGGCAGCCCCAGCATTTT
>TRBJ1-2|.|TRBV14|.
CASHGGAGPDPNYGYTF
TGTGCCAGCCACGGCGGGGCGGGACCAGACCCTAACTATGGCTACACCTTC
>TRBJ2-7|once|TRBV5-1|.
CASSLDRTYEQYF
TGCGCCAGCAGCTTGGACAGGACCTACGAGCAGTACTTC
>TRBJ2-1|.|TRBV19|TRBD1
CASSRDRGQGEQFF
TGTGCCAGTAGCCGCGACAGGGGGCAGGGTGAGCAGTTCTTC
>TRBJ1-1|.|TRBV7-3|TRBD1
CASSPQGALGTEAFF
TGTGCCAGCAGCCCGCAGGGGGCTCTGGGCACTGAAGCTTTCTTT
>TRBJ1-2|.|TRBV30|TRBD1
CAWSRQGGPNYGYTF
TGTGCCTGGAGTCGACAGGGGGGGCCTAACTATGGCTACACCTTC
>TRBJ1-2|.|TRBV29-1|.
CSVEWSGGQTGYTF
TGCAGCGTTGAATGGTCTGGGGGCCAAACCGGCTACACCTTC
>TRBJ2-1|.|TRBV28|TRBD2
CASTLWGSGSNEQFF
TGTGCCAGCACCCTTTGGGGTAGCGGGAGCAATGAGCAGTTCTTC
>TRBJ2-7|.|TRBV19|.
CASSIGGVGYEQYF
TGTGCCAGTAGTATAGGGGGCGTAGGGTACGAGCAGTACTTC
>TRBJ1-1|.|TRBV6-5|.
CASKGVVRTEAFF
TGTGCCAGCAAGGGGGTCGTTAGGACTGAAGCTTTCTTT
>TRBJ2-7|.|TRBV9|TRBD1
CASSAQLPGTALSYEQYF
TGTGCCAGCAGCGCGCAACTTCCAGGGACAGCGCTATCCTACGAGCAGTACTTC
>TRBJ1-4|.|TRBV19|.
CASTSGEKLFF
TGTGCCAGTACGTCCGGTGAAAAACTGTTTTTT
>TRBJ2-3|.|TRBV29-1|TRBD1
CSASVGQGAADTQYF
TGCAGCGCTAGCGTCGGACAGGGGGCGGCAGATACGCAGTATTTT
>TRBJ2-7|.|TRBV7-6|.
CASSLTEAYEQYF
TGTGCCAGCAGCTTAACGGAAGCGTATGAGCAGTACTTC
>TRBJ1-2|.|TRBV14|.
CASSQEKGGGGYTF
TGTGCCAGCAGCCAAGAAAAGGGCGGAGGTGGCTACACCTTC
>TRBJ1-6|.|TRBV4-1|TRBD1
CASSQGTGRESPLHF
TGCGCCAGCAGCCAAGGGACAGGGAGGGAATCACCCCTCCACTTT
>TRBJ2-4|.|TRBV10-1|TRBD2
CASSDPTSAGNIQYF
TGCGCCAGCAGTGACCCGACTAGCGCTGGAAACATTCAGTACTTC
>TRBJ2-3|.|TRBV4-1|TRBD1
CASSQRPTGNTDTQYF
TGCGCCAGCAGCCAAAGACCGACAGGGAACACAGATACGCAGTATTTT
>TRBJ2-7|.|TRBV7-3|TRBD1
CASSPGTGGVSEQYF
TGTGCCAGCAGCCCCGGGACAGGGGGGGTTAGCGAGCAGTACTTC
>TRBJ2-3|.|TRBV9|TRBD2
CASSPSGAISDTQYF
TGTGCCAGCAGCCCTAGCGGGGCCATTTCAGATACGCAGTATTTT